This section outlines one T cell receptor beta chain sequence together with its context. Its cognate antigen is unknown. This table comes from immunoSEQ multiplex PCR, and its TCRdb copy is limited to in-frame clones, with some not included. This sample has some 2,000,000 clones, with over 85% found just once. The data are from a study of shared clonotypes between healthy human individuals. Study background: Donors, aged 18 to 49, were a couple of women and a few men. Whole-study findings and limits: Sampling was confined to blood; repertoires within tissues likely differ.

CDR1 and CDR2 from the germline V gene are SGHNT and YYREEE (reference sequence). Trimming removed 4 bases at V and 3 bases at J, with 16 bases between. This CDR3 region has 15 residues. The material sequenced was naive CD4+ T cells sorted from blood. Subset of the sample: CD45RA+ positively selected. This sequence joins TRBV5-4 and TRBJ2-5, with D possibly matching TRBD2 (6 bases). This TCR derives from a man aged 18 to 30 in good health. The CDR3 DNA follows: TGTGCCAGCAGCGTGGAGGGACGGATAAAAGAGACCCAGTACTTC. Amino acid sequence: CASSVEGRIKETQYF.